The entry below gives a single TCR beta chain sequence along with its context. These data come from a study of T-cell reconstitution after alpha-beta-depleted transplantation in children. V lost 4 bases to trimming and J lost 3 bases; unmatched junction nucleotides: 11. This CDR3 is 17 amino acids long. Germline V lookup: CDR1 SNHLY, CDR2 FYNNEI. Unique molecular identifiers tagged the TCRbeta library. TCRdb re-called the PCR reads through MiXCR, storing one row per CDR3 protein. This sample has more than 250,000 distinct CDR3 sequences; about 10% occur once, and the top ten carry around a tenth. The TCR originated in a human donor who donated a stem cell graft to a child with SCID. This specimen consisted of PBMCs from the stem cell graft donor, obtained from the stem cell graft. The chain links TRBV2 to TRBJ2-2; 7 bases are shared with TRBD2. Here the CDR3 DNA reads TGTGCCAGCAGTGTGAGGGGCCCGGGGAGGGACACCGGGGAGCTGTTTTTT. Its translation is CASSVRGPGRDTGELFF.